This T cell receptor beta chain was captured by sequencing in a study of T cells after somatic rescue of genetic block. Some clones are missing from TCRdb's copy, which holds only in-frame ones; the method was immunoSEQ multiplex PCR. The table has around 57,000 clones, 90% to 96% seen once. V dropped 0 bases and J dropped 1 base, with 7 bases sitting between them. The V gene's germline CDR1 is MNHEY and CDR2 SVGAGI. The CDR3 is 14 amino acids. The rearrangement uses TRBV6-5 and TRBJ2-7; D ambiguous. The sequence was collected from a child younger than two. The specimen sequenced was peripheral blood mononuclear cells (PBMCs). This chain's CDR3 is CASSYSRLSYEQYF. The CDR3 bases are TGTGCCAGCAGTTACTCTCGCCTTTCCTACGAGCAGTACTTC.